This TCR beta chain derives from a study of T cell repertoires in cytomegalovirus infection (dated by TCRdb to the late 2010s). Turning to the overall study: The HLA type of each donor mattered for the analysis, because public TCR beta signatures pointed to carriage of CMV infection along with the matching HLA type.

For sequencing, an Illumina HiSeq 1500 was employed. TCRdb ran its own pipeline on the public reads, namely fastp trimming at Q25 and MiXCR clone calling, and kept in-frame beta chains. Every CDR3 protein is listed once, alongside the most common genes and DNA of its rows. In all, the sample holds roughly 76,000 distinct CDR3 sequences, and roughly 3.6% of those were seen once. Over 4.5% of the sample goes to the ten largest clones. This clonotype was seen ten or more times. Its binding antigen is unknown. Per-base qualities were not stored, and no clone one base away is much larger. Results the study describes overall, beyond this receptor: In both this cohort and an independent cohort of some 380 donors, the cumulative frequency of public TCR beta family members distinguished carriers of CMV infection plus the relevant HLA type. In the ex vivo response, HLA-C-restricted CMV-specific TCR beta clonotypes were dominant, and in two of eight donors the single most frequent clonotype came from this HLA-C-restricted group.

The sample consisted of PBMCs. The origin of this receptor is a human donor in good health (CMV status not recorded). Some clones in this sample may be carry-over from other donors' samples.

The CDR3 region has the sequence CASSLTRDRGNSPLHF. The nucleotide sequence is TGTGCCAGCAGCCTGACCCGGGACAGGGGCAATTCACCCCTCCACTTT. The chain uses TRBV7-2 and TRBJ1-6, with 10 middle bases fitting TRBD1. Germline trimming: 5 bases from V, 7 bases from J; junction bases outside gene matches: 8. Taken from cysteine to phenylalanine, the CDR3 has 16 residues. Of all the DNA, just the CDR3 is kept, 48 bases in frame from base 1. The germline V gene specifies SGHTA as CDR1 and FQGNSA as CDR2.